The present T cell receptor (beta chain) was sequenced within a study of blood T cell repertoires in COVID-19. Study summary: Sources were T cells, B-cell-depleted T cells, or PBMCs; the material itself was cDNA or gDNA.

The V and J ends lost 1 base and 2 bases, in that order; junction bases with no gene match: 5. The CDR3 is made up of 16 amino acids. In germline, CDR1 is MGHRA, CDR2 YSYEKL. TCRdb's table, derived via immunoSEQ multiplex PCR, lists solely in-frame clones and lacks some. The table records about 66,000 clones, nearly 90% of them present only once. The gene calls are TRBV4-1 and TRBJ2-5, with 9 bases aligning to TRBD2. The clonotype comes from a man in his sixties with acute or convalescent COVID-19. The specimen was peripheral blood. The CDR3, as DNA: TGCGCCAGCAGCCAAGTCGGCGGGGGGGTACAAGAGACCCAGTACTTC. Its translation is CASSQVGGGVQETQYF.